What follows is one TCR beta chain and its context. What this receptor recognizes is not known. Qualities for individual bases were not recorded, and no much larger clone is one base off. These data originate in a study of T cell repertoires in cytomegalovirus infection (dated by TCRdb to between 2018 and 2020). In terms of the full investigation: The peptide stimulations were aimed at well-studied HLA-B-restricted epitopes as well as recently identified HLA-C-restricted CMV epitopes, whose presentation resists viral immunomodulation. The HLA type of each donor mattered for the analysis, because public TCR beta signatures pointed to carriage of CMV infection along with the matching HLA type. Summary of the overall study and its limitations: The ex vivo response was dominated by HLA-C-restricted CMV-specific TCR beta clonotypes, which also provided the single most frequent clonotype in two of eight donors. Carriers of CMV infection plus the relevant HLA type were discriminated by the cumulative frequency of public TCR beta family members in the study cohort and in an independent roughly 340-donor cohort.

The data were produced on an Illumina HiSeq 1500. The public reads were reprocessed in TCRdb via fastp at Q25 and MiXCR, keeping in-frame beta chains. Rows merge per CDR3 protein into single entries with the most common DNA and genes. Counted in this sample were approximately 1,000,000 distinct CDR3 sequences; roughly 31% of them appeared once. The ten largest clones add up to 11% to 15% of the sample. Explained via the paper, the treatment or condition label denotes: in vitro stimulation with specific CMV peptide epitopes to enrich CMV-specific T cells. The sequence was obtained from a human donor in good health (CMV status not recorded). Some clones in this sample may be carry-over from other donors' samples. This specimen was cultured CD8+ T cells from PBMCs, taken from culture after CMV antigen stimulation.

At the DNA level, the sequence is TGTGCCAGCAGGTTACGGGCCCAAGAGACCCAGTACTTC. This yields the protein CASRLRAQETQYF. The chain uses TRBV6-2 or TRBV6-3 and TRBJ2-5, with the D segment identity uncertain. Reading from cysteine to phenylalanine, the CDR3 counts 13 amino acids. The DNA shown is the 39-base CDR3, in frame from base 1. From a lookup of the germline V gene, CDR1 and CDR2 are MNHEY and SVGEGT. V is clipped by 6 bases and J by 1 base, and the sequence between their germline boundaries is 9 bases long.